This TCR beta chain was retrieved from a study of blood T cell repertoires in COVID-19. Study-level information: Specimens from acute and convalescent COVID-19 originated in the United States, Italy and Spain. PBMCs, B-cell-depleted T cells, or T cells were the source of the cDNA or gDNA that made up the material.

Germline CDR1 reads SEHNR; CDR2 reads FQNEAQ (reference sequence). This CDR3 comprises 15 residues. V lost 5 bases and J 7 bases, leaving 18 bases between the germline ends. Source study methods: It was from reference gene primer amplification that nucleated cell counts were estimated. The repertoire was sequenced with immunoSEQ multiplex PCR; TCRdb's copy has only in-frame clones and lacks some. V and J calls and clone size are as listed in that table; D and trimming were resolved from the DNA. This sample yields approximately 110,000 clones, of which 70% to 90% are seen a single time; 0.7% to 0.9% belongs to the top ten.

This TCR came from a woman aged 45-59 years with active or convalescent COVID-19. The chain uses TRBV7-9 and TRBJ2-4; tentatively, D is TRBD2 (5 bases). The sequenced sample was peripheral blood. The CDR3 loop is CASSPVGSSGNIQYF. As DNA, the CDR3 is TGTGCCAGCAGCCCCGTCGGGTCCTCGGGGAACATTCAGTACTTC.